One sample yielded the 3 T cell receptor beta chains listed below, sequenced in a study of T cell responses to AZD1222 COVID-19 vaccine. Data came from immunoSEQ multiplex PCR; TCRdb stores just in-frame clones and leaves some out. The sample has 150,000 to 200,000 clones, over 80% seen once; the top ten hold 1% to 1.5%. Sequencing used peripheral blood, obtained on day 0 of AZD1222 vaccination. The receptors originated from an adult in good health.

The gene calls are TRBV11-2 and TRBJ2-3, with 9 bases lining up with TRBD2. Trimming at V came to 4 bases and at J to 6 bases, leaving 11 bases not matched to a gene. The CDR3 runs to 16 residues. Germline values: CDR1 SGHAT, CDR2 FQNNGV. CDR3 in DNA: TGTGCCAGCAGCTCGACCTTAGCGGGGGTATATGATACGCAGTATTTT. Its protein product is CASSSTLAGVYDTQYF.

The V and J genes are TRBV14 and TRBJ2-3, with D possibly called TRBD1 or TRBD2 (5 bases each). Germline V lookup: CDR1 SGHDN, CDR2 FVKESK. The CDR3 has 17 residues. V gave up 2 bases and J gave up 3 bases, with 18 bases separating them. This CDR3 reads CASSQLPEGPSTDTQYF. CDR3 coding DNA: TGTGCCAGCAGCCAACTCCCCGAGGGGCCCTCGACAGATACGCAGTATTTT.

The chain joins TRBV24-1 to TRBJ2-2; 8 bases match TRBD1. From germline, CDR1 is KGHDR and CDR2 SFDVKD. After removal of 5 bases from V and 7 bases from J, the junction contained 8 bases not matched to a gene. The CDR3 has 15 residues. CDR3 DNA sequence: TGTGCCACCAGTGGTCCAGGACAGGGAAACGGGGAGCTGTTTTTT. Its protein is CATSGPGQGNGELFF.